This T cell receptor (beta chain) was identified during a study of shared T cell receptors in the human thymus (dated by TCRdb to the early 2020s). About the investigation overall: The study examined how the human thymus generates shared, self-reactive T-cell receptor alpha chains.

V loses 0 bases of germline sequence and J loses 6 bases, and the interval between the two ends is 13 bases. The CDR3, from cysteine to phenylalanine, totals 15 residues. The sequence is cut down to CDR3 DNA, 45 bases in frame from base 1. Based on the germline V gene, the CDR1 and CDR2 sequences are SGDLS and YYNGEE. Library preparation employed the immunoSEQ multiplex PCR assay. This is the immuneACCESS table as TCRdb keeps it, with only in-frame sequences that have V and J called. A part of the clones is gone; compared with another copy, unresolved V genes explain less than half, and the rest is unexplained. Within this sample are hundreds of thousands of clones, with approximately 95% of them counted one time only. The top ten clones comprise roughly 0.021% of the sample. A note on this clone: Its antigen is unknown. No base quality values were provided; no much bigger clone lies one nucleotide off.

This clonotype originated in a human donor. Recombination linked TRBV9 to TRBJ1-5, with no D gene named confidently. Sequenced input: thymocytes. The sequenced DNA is TGTGCCAGCAGCGTAGAAGCGGAGGCACGTCAGCCCCAGCATTTT. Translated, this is CASSVEAEARQPQHF.